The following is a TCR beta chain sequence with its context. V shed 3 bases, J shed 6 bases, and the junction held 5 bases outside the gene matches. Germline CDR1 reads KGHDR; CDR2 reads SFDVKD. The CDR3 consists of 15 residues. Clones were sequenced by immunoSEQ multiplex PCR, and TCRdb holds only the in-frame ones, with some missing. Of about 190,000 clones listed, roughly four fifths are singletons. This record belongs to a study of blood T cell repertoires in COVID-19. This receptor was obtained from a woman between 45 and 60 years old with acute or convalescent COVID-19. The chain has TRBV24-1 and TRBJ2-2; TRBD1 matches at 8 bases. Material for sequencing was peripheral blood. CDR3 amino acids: CATSDIGQGAGELFF. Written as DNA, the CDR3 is TGTGCCACCAGTGATATTGGACAGGGCGCCGGGGAGCTGTTTTTT.